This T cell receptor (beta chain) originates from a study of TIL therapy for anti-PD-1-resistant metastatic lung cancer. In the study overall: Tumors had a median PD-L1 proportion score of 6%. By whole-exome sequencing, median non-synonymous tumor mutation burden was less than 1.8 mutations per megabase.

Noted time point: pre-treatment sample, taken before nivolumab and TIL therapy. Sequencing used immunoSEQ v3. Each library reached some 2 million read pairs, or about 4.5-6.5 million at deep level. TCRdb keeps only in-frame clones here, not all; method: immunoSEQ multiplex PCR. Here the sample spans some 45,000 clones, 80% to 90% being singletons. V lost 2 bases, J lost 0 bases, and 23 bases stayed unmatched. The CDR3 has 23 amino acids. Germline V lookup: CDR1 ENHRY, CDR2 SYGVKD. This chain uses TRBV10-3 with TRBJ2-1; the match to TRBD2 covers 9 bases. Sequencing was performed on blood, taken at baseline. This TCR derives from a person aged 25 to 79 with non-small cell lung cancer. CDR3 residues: CAISEGIGGRGGNSGSSYNEQFF. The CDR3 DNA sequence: TGTGCCATCAGTGAGGGGATCGGGGGACGGGGCGGTAATAGCGGGAGCTCCTACAATGAGCAGTTCTTC.